One sample yielded the 18 T cell receptor beta chains listed below, sequenced in a study of OX40 agonist ivuxolimab in advanced cancers. Only in-frame clones appear in the TCRdb table, and some are missing; sequencing was by immunoSEQ multiplex PCR. This repertoire shows more than 45,000 clones, 80% to 90% found once; its top ten account for about 0.88%. The sequenced sample was CD4+ or CD8+ T cells sorted from blood, obtained in a trial of the OX40 agonist ivuxolimab. The receptors derive from an adult with an advanced solid tumor such as melanoma, head and neck, liver or kidney cancer.

The chain carries TRBV18 and TRBJ1-1; D may be TRBD1 (5 bases). From germline, CDR1 is KGHSH and CDR2 LQKENI. V was cut by 5 bases and J by 8 bases, with 12 bases left in between. There are 12 residues in the CDR3. The CDR3 reads CASSSQEGEAFF. The CDR3 DNA follows: TGTGCCAGCTCATCTCAGGAGGGGGAAGCTTTCTTT.

This clone was detected once. The rearrangement uses TRBV4-1 and TRBJ1-2, with D tentatively TRBD1 (6 bases). Germline assignment: CDR1 MGHRA and CDR2 YSYEKL. V was clipped by 0 bases and J by 2 bases, with 10 bases between them. The CDR3 is 15 residues long. The CDR3 nucleotides are TGCGCCAGCAGCCAAGAAGCGAGGGGGAACTATGGCTACACCTTC. Translation: CASSQEARGNYGYTF.

The gene calls are TRBV10-2 and TRBJ2-2, with 10 bases matching TRBD2. The CDR3 is 15 amino acids. Germline V gene sequence: CDR1 WSHSY, CDR2 SAAADI. The trim removed 5 bases at V and 4 bases at J, leaving 4 bases unmatched. The CDR3 DNA sequence: TGCGCCAGCAGTCAGACTAGCGGGTTCACCGGGGAGCTGTTTTTT. Encoded protein: CASSQTSGFTGELFF.

V gene TRBV19 combines with J gene TRBJ2-4; possibly TRBD1 for D (6 bases). Trimming removed 5 bases from V and 6 bases from J, with 14 bases in between. CDR1 and CDR2 from the germline V gene are LNHDA and SQIVND (reference sequence). This CDR3 has 14 residues. The CDR3 reads CASSQQGQGNIQYF. The CDR3 bases are TGTGCCAGTAGTCAACAGGGTCAGGGAAACATTCAGTACTTC.

The chain combines TRBV6-5 with TRBJ2-7, with TRBD2 matching over 12 bases. V shed 7 bases and J 2 bases; nucleotides not matched to a gene: 6. Germline V gene data show CDR1 as MNHEY and CDR2 as SVGAGI. The length of the CDR3 is 15 residues. This CDR3 reads CASTSTSGGTYEQYF. CDR3 coding DNA: TGTGCCAGCACCTCAACTAGCGGGGGGACCTACGAGCAGTACTTC.

The genes are TRBV19 and TRBJ1-1; D unclear. V was pared by 6 bases and J by 0 bases, with 5 bases between. The CDR3 is made up of 12 amino acids. In germline, CDR1 is LNHDA, CDR2 SQIVND (reference sequence). This CDR3 is CASSRLNTEAFF. The DNA for the CDR3 is TGTGCCAGTAGCCGGTTGAACACTGAAGCTTTCTTT. The full variable domain, completed using reference TRBV19 and TRBJ1-1, is DGGITQSPKYLFRKEGQNVTLSCEQNLNHDAMYWYRQDPGQGLRLIYYSQIVNDFQKGDIAEGYSVSREKKESFPLTVTSAQKNPTAFYLCASSRLNTEAFFGQGTRLTVV.

The CDR3 is CASSLSRDPGNTIYF. The DNA of the CDR3 is TGTGCCAGCAGCTTAAGCAGGGATCCTGGAAACACCATATATTTT. The gene calls are TRBV7-3 and TRBJ1-3; D is perhaps TRBD1 (5 bases). The CDR3 length is 15 residues. Germline V lookup: CDR1 SGHTA, CDR2 FQGTGA. V shed 1 base and J shed 2 bases, with 9 bases lying between them.

The chain is built from TRBV12-5 and TRBJ1-5, with 7 bases lining up with TRBD1. V was pared by 7 bases and J by 0 bases, with 6 bases of the junction left unmatched. The CDR3 length is 15 residues. CDR1 LGHNT and CDR2 FRNRAP come from the germline V gene. Here the CDR3 reads CASEDRPYSNQPQHF. The CDR3 nucleotides read TGTGCTAGTGAGGACAGGCCCTATAGCAATCAGCCCCAGCATTTT.

Written as DNA, the CDR3 is TGTGCCAGCAGTTTAGAGGGGATTAATGAGCAGTTCTTC. This gives the protein CASSLEGINEQFF. The gene calls are TRBV6-5 and TRBJ2-1; tentatively, D is TRBD1 or TRBD2 (5 bases each). CDR1 MNHEY and CDR2 SVGAGI come from the germline V gene. V lost 4 bases, J lost 7 bases, and 11 bases lay in between. This CDR3 has 13 amino acids.

This clone was seen more than once but under ten times. The chain carries TRBV6-1 and TRBJ1-1; maybe TRBD1 (6 bases). Germline values: CDR1 MNHNS, CDR2 SASEGT. This CDR3 comprises 12 residues. Between the trimmed V and J ends, which lost 0 bases and 11 bases, there was a span of 10 bases. CDR3 residues: CASSEAGTGAFF. The CDR3 region has the DNA TGTGCCAGCAGTGAAGCAGGTACAGGGGCTTTCTTT.

The chain has TRBV18 and TRBJ1-1; D is undetermined. V shed 2 bases and J shed 8 bases, with 9 bases lying between them. The CDR3 totals 12 residues. Germline V lookup: CDR1 KGHSH, CDR2 LQKENI. CDR3 residues: CASSPSTLEAFF. DNA of the CDR3: TGTGCCAGCTCACCATCGACCCTGGAAGCTTTCTTT.

The rearrangement joins TRBV11-2 to TRBJ2-1; 11 positions match TRBD1. This CDR3 spans 17 amino acids. V shed 5 bases and J 5 bases; nucleotides not matched to a gene: 11. Germline CDR1 SGHAT, CDR2 FQNNGV. CDR3 amino acids: CASSRGGTGGLNNEQFF. For the CDR3, the DNA is TGTGCCAGCAGCCGGGGAGGGACAGGGGGATTGAACAATGAGCAGTTCTTC.

The gene calls are TRBV19 and TRBJ1-2; 11 bases align to TRBD1. CDR1 is LNHDA, CDR2 SQIVND, per germline (reference sequence). The length of the CDR3 is 15 residues. The junction had 5 bases not matched to a gene; V was cut back by 8 bases and J by 0 bases. The CDR3 is CASGTGGISNYGYTF. CDR3 sequence (DNA): TGTGCCAGTGGGACAGGGGGAATTTCTAACTATGGCTACACCTTC. The complete variable domain, with remaining parts taken from reference TRBV19 and TRBJ1-2, reads DGGITQSPKYLFRKEGQNVTLSCEQNLNHDAMYWYRQDPGQGLRLIYYSQIVNDFQKGDIAEGYSVSREKKESFPLTVTSAQKNPTAFYLCASGTGGISNYGYTFGSGTRLTVV.

This rearrangement joins TRBV7-2 to TRBJ2-3, with 9 bases matching TRBD2. The germline CDR1 and CDR2 sequences are SGHTA and FQGNSA. Trimming at V came to 5 bases and at J to 4 bases, leaving 10 bases not matched to a gene. This CDR3 is built from 16 residues. Here the CDR3 reads CASSPNSGRIPDTQYF. The CDR3 DNA reads as TGTGCCAGCAGCCCAAATAGCGGGAGAATCCCAGATACGCAGTATTTT.

This clone was recorded a few times. The chain has TRBV5-1 and TRBJ1-2, with 7 bases that match TRBD1. The CDR3 sequence is 14 residues long. Germline values: CDR1 SGHRS, CDR2 YFSETQ. Trimming cost V 0 bases and J 8 bases; bases outside gene matches: 7. The CDR3 sequence is CASSLDRGSEGYTF. The CDR3, as DNA: TGCGCCAGCAGCTTGGACAGGGGATCGGAAGGCTACACCTTC.

The chain employs TRBV19 and TRBJ2-3; D ambiguous. This CDR3 is built from 14 residues. Germline assignment: CDR1 LNHDA and CDR2 SQIVND (reference sequence). Trimming took off 4 bases at V and 6 bases at J, with 14 bases between the two ends. The CDR3 spells CASSNIPFPDTQYF. CDR3 sequence (DNA): TGTGCCAGTAGTAACATCCCATTTCCGGATACGCAGTATTTT.

The sample holds a few counts of this clone. This chain links TRBV5-8 with TRBJ2-7, with D unresolved. Germline CDR1 SGHTS, CDR2 YDEGEE. Trimming removed 4 bases from V and 3 bases from J, with 8 bases in between. CDR3 length equals 12 residues. This CDR3 reads CASSKAYYEQYF. In nucleotides, the CDR3 is TGTGCCAGCAGCAAGGCTTACTACGAGCAGTACTTC.

This chain links TRBV9 with TRBJ2-3, with a weak D call TRBD2 (5 bases). Trimming took off 1 base at V and 3 bases at J, with 6 bases between the two ends. The CDR3 runs 13 residues. Germline CDR1 reads SGDLS; CDR2 reads YYNGEE. The CDR3 DNA follows: TGTGCCAGCAGCGTACGGGATACAGATACGCAGTATTTT. Protein: CASSVRDTDTQYF.